This T cell receptor (beta chain) was found in a study of CD8 T cells in Susac syndrome. Study-wide results and caveats: Among people with Susac, CD8+ clonal expansion was greatest in TEMRA cells and active patients.

Random hexamers were used to reverse transcribe about 0.45 to 1 ug of RNA. The immunoSEQ assay covered 54 Vbeta and 13 Jbeta segments for CDR3. TCRdb re-derived calls from the immunoSEQ multiplex PCR reads in MiXCR, one entry per CDR3 protein. This sample yields around 100,000 distinct CDR3 sequences, of which 95% are seen a single time; more than 0.3% belongs to the top ten. A note on this clonotype: What it binds is not known.

TEMRA cells underwent FACS enrichment and CD8+ and CD4+ T cells underwent negative isolation. CDR3 length: 14 amino acids. The V gene end was trimmed by 4 bases and the J gene end by 4 bases; junction bases not matched to a gene: 6. Germline loops: CDR1 SEHNR, CDR2 FQNEAQ (reference sequence). This chain uses TRBV7-9 with TRBJ2-7; TRBD1 matches 8 bases. The TCR comes from a human donor with Susac syndrome. What was sequenced was CD8+ T cells from PBMCs. The CDR3: CASSYGQGWYEQYF. Written as DNA, the CDR3 is TGTGCCAGCAGCTACGGACAGGGTTGGTACGAGCAGTACTTC.